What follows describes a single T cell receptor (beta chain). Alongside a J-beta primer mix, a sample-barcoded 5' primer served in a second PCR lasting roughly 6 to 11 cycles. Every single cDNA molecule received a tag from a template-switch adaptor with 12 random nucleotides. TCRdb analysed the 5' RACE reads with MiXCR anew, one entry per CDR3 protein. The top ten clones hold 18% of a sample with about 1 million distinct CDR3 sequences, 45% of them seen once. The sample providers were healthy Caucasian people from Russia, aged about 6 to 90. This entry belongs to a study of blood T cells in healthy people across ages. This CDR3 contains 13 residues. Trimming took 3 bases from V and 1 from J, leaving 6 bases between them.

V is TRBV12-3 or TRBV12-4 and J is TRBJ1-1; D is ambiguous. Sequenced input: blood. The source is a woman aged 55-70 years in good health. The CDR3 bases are TGTGCCAGCAGTTTGAGACAGAACACTGAAGCTTTCTTT. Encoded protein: CASSLRQNTEAFF.